Listed below are T cell receptor beta chains from one sample, sequenced in a study of regulatory T cells in long-lasting Graves disease. TCRdb reanalysed the multiplex PCR reads using MiXCR and keeps one entry per CDR3 protein. Seen here are roughly 700,000 distinct CDR3 sequences, around 30% observed once, and the top ten hold 40% to 55%. This specimen was peripheral blood mononuclear cells (PBMCs), taken when the disease was refractory, from a patient treated with antithyroid drugs. Source of these receptors: a female donor with Graves disease. The CDR3 runs from the conserved cysteine through the conserved F or W. D genes are given only for firm matches. The size entry is marked missing in some rows and otherwise reads once, few, many or a size class.

V,size,D,J,CDR3,DNA
TRBV5-5,.,.,TRBJ1-2,CASSPYLGALLGYTF,TGTGCCAGCAGCCCATACTTAGGGGCGCTCTTGGGCTACACCTTC
TRBV19,.,TRBD1,TRBJ1-6,CASSNLRTGGILLHF,TGTGCCAGTAGTAATCTGAGGACAGGGGGAATTCTCCTCCACTTT
TRBV28,few,.,TRBJ2-5,CASSVGAQETQYF,TGTGCCAGCAGTGTGGGAGCCCAAGAGACCCAGTACTTC
TRBV6-1,many,.,TRBJ1-1,CASRPQNMNTEAFF,TGTGCCAGCAGGCCTCAGAACATGAACACTGAAGCTTTCTTT
TRBV19,.,.,TRBJ2-5,CASSIVGGRQETQYF,TGTGCCAGTAGTATCGTGGGGGGGCGGCAAGAGACCCAGTACTTC
TRBV5-6,few,.,TRBJ1-1,CASSLQGALAAFF,TGTGCCAGCAGCTTGCAAGGGGCATTGGCAGCTTTCTTT
TRBV6-1,.,TRBD1,TRBJ2-1,CASRGTGGMNEQFF,TGTGCCAGCAGAGGCACAGGGGGTATGAATGAGCAGTTCTTC
TRBV19,.,.,TRBJ1-1,CASSIVGRDTEAFF,TGTGCCAGTAGTATAGTGGGGAGGGACACTGAAGCTTTCTTT
TRBV20-1,.,.,TRBJ1-2,CSASAVNYGYTF,TGCAGTGCTAGTGCGGTGAACTATGGCTACACCTTC
TRBV10-3,few,TRBD1,TRBJ2-2,CAIRTGGNTGELFF,TGTGCCATCAGAACAGGGGGGAACACCGGGGAGCTGTTTTTT
TRBV4-2,once,.,TRBJ2-7,CASSQGRGNEQYF,TGTGCCAGCAGCCAAGGCAGGGGAAACGAGCAGTACTTC
TRBV3-1,.,.,TRBJ1-2,CASSQAITEVNYGYTF,TGTGCCAGCAGCCAAGCGATCACGGAAGTTAACTATGGCTACACCTTC
TRBV5-6,.,.,TRBJ1-6,CASSLFRQSSYNSPLHF,TGTGCCAGCAGCTTATTTCGACAAAGCTCCTATAATTCACCCCTCCACTTT
TRBV6-1,.,.,TRBJ1-5,CASSEELGGGQPQHF,TGTGCCAGCAGTGAAGAATTGGGGGGGGGACAGCCCCAGCATTTT
TRBV6-5,.,TRBD1,TRBJ1-1,CTSSYWGTGASEAFF,TGTACCAGCAGTTACTGGGGGACAGGGGCGTCTGAAGCTTTCTTT
TRBV5-1,few,.,TRBJ1-2,CASSAQGGHGYTF,TGCGCCAGCAGCGCCCAGGGTGGCCATGGCTACACCTTC
TRBV15,few,.,TRBJ2-7,CATSGGTGTYEQYF,TGTGCCACCAGCGGGGGGACCGGTACCTACGAGCAGTACTTC
TRBV19,.,.,TRBJ2-7,CASSIVPSEAYEQYF,TGTGCCAGTAGTATAGTGCCTAGCGAGGCCTACGAGCAGTACTTC
TRBV20-1,few,TRBD2,TRBJ2-4,CSATGGLAKNIQYF,TGCAGTGCTACGGGGGGACTAGCCAAAAACATTCAGTACTTC
TRBV5-4,.,TRBD1,TRBJ2-5,CASSLTGDGETQYF,TGTGCCAGCAGCTTGACAGGGGATGGAGAGACCCAGTACTTC
TRBV12-3/TRBV12-4,.,.,TRBJ1-2,CASSLPLGYGYTF,TGTGCCAGCAGTTTGCCGCTGGGATATGGCTACACCTTC
TRBV19,.,.,TRBJ1-1,CASTWSRKNTEAFF,TGTGCCAGTACATGGTCCAGGAAAAACACTGAAGCTTTCTTT
TRBV6-9,.,TRBD1,TRBJ2-7,CASSYSGQGVYEQYF,TGTGCCAGCAGTTACTCAGGGCAGGGGGTTTACGAGCAGTACTTC
TRBV7-9,many,TRBD1,TRBJ1-2,CASSTGTGLYGYTF,TGTGCCAGCAGCACCGGGACAGGGCTCTATGGCTACACCTTC
TRBV6-2/TRBV6-3,few,.,TRBJ1-5,CASRQDNREDQPQHF,TGTGCCAGCAGGCAAGATAACAGGGAGGATCAGCCCCAGCATTTT
TRBV12-3/TRBV12-4,.,TRBD1,TRBJ1-1,CASKGQGASTEAFF,TGTGCCAGCAAGGGACAGGGGGCGAGCACTGAAGCTTTCTTT
TRBV6-1,.,.,TRBJ1-5,CASSESDGPVGVDNQPQHF,TGTGCCAGCAGTGAATCTGATGGACCCGTCGGAGTGGACAATCAGCCCCAGCATTTT
TRBV20-1,few,TRBD1,TRBJ1-5,CSARRPGQGLSNQPQHF,TGCAGTGCTAGAAGACCGGGACAGGGACTTAGCAATCAGCCCCAGCATTTT
TRBV6-1,few,.,TRBJ2-5,CASSGPETQYF,TGTGCCAGCAGTGGGCCAGAGACCCAGTACTTC
TRBV12-3/TRBV12-4,many,.,TRBJ1-2,CASSLSGGANYGYTF,TGTGCCAGCAGTTTAAGCGGCGGAGCTAACTATGGCTACACCTTC
TRBV29-1,.,.,TRBJ1-2,CSVPITGSAPNYGYTF,TGCAGCGTCCCTATAACAGGGAGCGCCCCTAACTATGGCTACACCTTC
TRBV20-1,few,TRBD1,TRBJ1-2,CSARDSLDYGYTF,TGCAGTGCTCGGGACAGCCTTGACTATGGCTACACCTTC
TRBV10-3,.,TRBD2,TRBJ2-5,CAISAWGGTSGSLQETQYF,TGTGCCATCAGTGCGTGGGGGGGGACTAGCGGGAGCCTCCAAGAGACCCAGTACTTC
TRBV11-2,.,TRBD1,TRBJ1-2,CASSLAGQGLNYGYTF,TGTGCCAGCAGCTTAGCCGGACAGGGGCTCAACTATGGCTACACCTTC
TRBV25-1,.,.,TRBJ2-5,CASSATGLRQETQYF,TGTGCCAGCAGTGCCACAGGGCTTCGTCAAGAGACCCAGTACTTC
TRBV2,few,.,TRBJ1-2,CASGTDPVTANYGYTF,TGTGCCAGTGGGACCGACCCTGTTACGGCTAACTATGGCTACACCTTC
TRBV12-5,.,.,TRBJ1-2,CASGLVRGVSGYTF,TGTGCTAGTGGTTTGGTACGGGGGGTGTCTGGCTACACCTTC
TRBV6-1,.,.,TRBJ1-5,CASTPGGREPQHF,TGTGCCAGCACCCCCGGGGGCCGAGAGCCCCAGCATTTT
TRBV6-5,few,TRBD1,TRBJ1-2,CASSYEGAYGYTF,TGTGCCAGCAGTTACGAGGGGGCCTATGGCTACACCTTC
TRBV6-2/TRBV6-3,many,.,TRBJ1-1,CASSYSSNLATEAFF,TGTGCCAGCAGTTACTCGTCCAATCTTGCCACTGAAGCTTTCTTT
TRBV6-2/TRBV6-3,.,.,TRBJ1-1,CASSYGEGITEAFF,TGTGCCAGCAGCTACGGGGAGGGAATTACTGAAGCTTTCTTT
TRBV20-1,few,.,TRBJ1-5,CSARVGQSSNQPQHF,TGCAGTGCTAGAGTTGGGCAAAGTAGCAATCAGCCCCAGCATTTT
TRBV2,.,.,TRBJ1-1,CASNQGRMNTEASF,TGTGCCAGCAATCAGGGGCGCATGAACACTGAAGCTTCCTTT
TRBV11-2,.,TRBD1,TRBJ2-5,CASSLPRDRVDETQYF,TGTGCCAGCAGCCTACCCCGGGACAGGGTGGACGAGACCCAGTACTTC
TRBV13,.,TRBD1,TRBJ1-2,CASSPRDRRLGGYGYTF,TGTGCCAGCAGTCCCCGGGACAGGCGCCTCGGCGGCTATGGCTACACCTTC
TRBV6-1,.,TRBD1,TRBJ1-4,CASSGMPGQGNEKLFF,TGTGCCAGCAGTGGGATGCCGGGACAGGGGAATGAAAAACTGTTTTTT
TRBV5-1,few,.,TRBJ1-5,CASSLAGPGLPNQPQHF,TGCGCCAGCAGCTTGGCCGGTCCGGGACTGCCTAATCAGCCCCAGCATTTT
TRBV25-1,few,TRBD1,TRBJ1-2,CASSETGFNYGYTF,TGTGCCAGCAGTGAGACAGGGTTTAACTATGGCTACACCTTC
TRBV11-3,.,.,TRBJ2-4,CASSFRVLGAKNIQYF,TGTGCCAGCAGCTTCCGAGTTCTAGGAGCCAAAAACATTCAGTACTTC
TRBV28,few,.,TRBJ1-3,CASRTDSHSGNTIYF,TGTGCCAGCAGGACGGACAGCCACTCTGGAAACACCATATATTTT
TRBV20-1,.,.,TRBJ2-7,CSASTSSWDKYF,TGCAGTGCTAGTACGTCCTCATGGGATAAGTACTTC
TRBV13,few,TRBD1,TRBJ1-1,CASSLLAVRGHTEAFF,TGTGCCAGCAGCTTACTTGCGGTCAGGGGGCATACTGAAGCTTTCTTT